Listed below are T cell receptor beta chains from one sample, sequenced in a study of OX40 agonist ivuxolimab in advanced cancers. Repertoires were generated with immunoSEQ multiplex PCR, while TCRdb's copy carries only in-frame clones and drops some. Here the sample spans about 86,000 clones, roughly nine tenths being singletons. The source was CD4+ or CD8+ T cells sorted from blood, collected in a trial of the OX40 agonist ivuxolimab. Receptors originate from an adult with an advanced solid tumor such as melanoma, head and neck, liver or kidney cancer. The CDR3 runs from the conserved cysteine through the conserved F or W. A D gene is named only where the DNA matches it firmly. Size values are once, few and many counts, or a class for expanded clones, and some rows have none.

CDR3: CASSLSSTSSYNEQFF
DNA: TGTGCCAGCAGTTTATCGTCCACTAGCTCCTACAATGAGCAGTTCTTC
D: NA
size: NA
V: TRBV27
J: TRBJ2-1

CDR3: CASSRHNEQFF
DNA: TGTGCCAGCAGCCGACACAATGAGCAGTTCTTC
D: NA
size: NA
V: TRBV9
J: TRBJ2-1

CDR3: CASSSHPGDRQETQYF
DNA: TGTGCCAGCAGCTCCCATCCCGGGGACAGACAAGAGACCCAGTACTTC
D: TRBD1
size: NA
V: TRBV13
J: TRBJ2-5

CDR3: CASSGYHGGNTEAFF
DNA: TGTGCCAGCAGCGGGTATCATGGGGGGAACACTGAAGCTTTCTTT
D: NA
size: NA
V: TRBV11-2
J: TRBJ1-1

CDR3: CASRRTGVLIDEQYF
DNA: TGTGCCAGTAGACGGACAGGGGTTTTAATCGACGAGCAGTACTTC
D: TRBD1
size: NA
V: TRBV19
J: TRBJ2-7

CDR3: CASSPTEQREKLFF
DNA: TGCGCCAGCAGCCCGACAGAACAGAGAGAAAAACTGTTTTTT
D: NA
size: NA
V: TRBV5-1
J: TRBJ1-4

CDR3: CASSEREMITETQYF
DNA: TGTGCCAGCAGTGAGCGGGAGATGATAACAGAGACCCAGTACTTC
D: TRBD2
size: NA
V: TRBV6-1
J: TRBJ2-5

CDR3: CASSQDQSSGVTDTQYF
DNA: TGCGCCAGCAGCCAAGATCAGAGTAGCGGGGTCACAGATACGCAGTATTTT
D: TRBD2
size: NA
V: TRBV4-1
J: TRBJ2-3

CDR3: CASSIMPGGTYEQYF
DNA: TGTGCCAGTAGTATTATGCCAGGGGGCACCTACGAGCAGTACTTC
D: TRBD1
size: NA
V: TRBV19
J: TRBJ2-7

CDR3: CASSYMRTGGPYNEQFF
DNA: TGTGCCAGCAGCTACATGCGCACGGGAGGGCCATACAATGAGCAGTTCTTC
D: TRBD2
size: NA
V: TRBV7-3
J: TRBJ2-1

CDR3: CASSEAAPGLKGGETQYF
DNA: TGTGCCAGCAGTGAAGCGGCCCCGGGACTCAAAGGAGGGGAGACCCAGTACTTC
D: NA
size: NA
V: TRBV6-1
J: TRBJ2-5

CDR3: CASRGGAGTERQETQYF
DNA: TGTGCCAGCAGAGGGGGGGCCGGGACTGAGCGCCAAGAGACCCAGTACTTC
D: NA
size: NA
V: TRBV11-2
J: TRBJ2-5

CDR3: CASSDMAGRGNGYTF
DNA: TGTGCCAGCAGCGATATGGCCGGCAGGGGGAATGGCTACACCTTC
D: TRBD1
size: NA
V: TRBV7-9
J: TRBJ1-2

CDR3: CASATLQGAKGGYTF
DNA: TGTGCCAGCGCCACCCTACAGGGGGCGAAGGGTGGCTACACCTTC
D: TRBD1
size: NA
V: TRBV6-1
J: TRBJ1-2

CDR3: CASSSQLGHEQFF
DNA: TGTGCCAGCAGTTCGCAACTAGGACATGAGCAGTTCTTC
D: NA
size: NA
V: TRBV28
J: TRBJ2-1

CDR3: CASSHRGAPWEAFF
DNA: TGTGCCAGCAGCCACCGTGGGGCCCCCTGGGAAGCTTTCTTT
D: NA
size: NA
V: TRBV7-9
J: TRBJ1-1

CDR3: CAWSVRLAGFETQYF
DNA: TGTGCCTGGAGTGTTAGGCTAGCGGGATTCGAGACCCAGTACTTC
D: TRBD2
size: NA
V: TRBV30
J: TRBJ2-5

CDR3: CAVLGGQETQYF
DNA: TGTGCCGTCCTCGGCGGTCAAGAGACCCAGTACTTC
D: NA
size: NA
V: TRBV2
J: TRBJ2-5

CDR3: CASSRRGTGSYEQYF
DNA: TGTGCCAGCAGCCGCCGCGGGACAGGGTCCTACGAGCAGTACTTC
D: TRBD1
size: NA
V: TRBV6-6
J: TRBJ2-7

CDR3: CASSQTTGVADTQYF
DNA: TGTGCCAGCAGCCAAACGACAGGGGTGGCAGATACGCAGTATTTT
D: TRBD1
size: NA
V: TRBV14
J: TRBJ2-3

CDR3: CASSLGPDNSPLHF
DNA: TGTGCCAGCAGCTTAGGGCCGGATAATTCACCCCTCCACTTT
D: NA
size: once
V: TRBV7-3
J: TRBJ1-6

CDR3: CASSESRQGLDGYTF
DNA: TGTGCCAGCAGTGAATCCCGACAAGGGCTGGATGGCTACACCTTC
D: NA
size: few
V: TRBV2
J: TRBJ1-2

CDR3: CASSAVGSNQPQHF
DNA: TGTGCCAGCAGTGCCGTAGGGAGCAATCAGCCCCAGCATTTT
D: NA
size: few
V: TRBV25-1
J: TRBJ1-5

CDR3: CASSPRKGETQYF
DNA: TGTGCCAGCAGTCCCCGGAAGGGGGAGACCCAGTACTTC
D: NA
size: NA
V: TRBV27
J: TRBJ2-5

CDR3: CASSTGRSLNEQYF
DNA: TGCGCCAGCAGCACGGGACGCAGCCTAAACGAGCAGTACTTC
D: NA
size: NA
V: TRBV5-1
J: TRBJ2-7

CDR3: CASSFITGLMNTEAFF
DNA: TGCGCCAGCAGCTTTATAACAGGACTTATGAACACTGAAGCTTTCTTT
D: NA
size: NA
V: TRBV5-1
J: TRBJ1-1

CDR3: CASSLIGQGAWEQYF
DNA: TGTGCCAGCAGCTTGATAGGACAGGGGGCATGGGAGCAGTACTTC
D: TRBD1
size: NA
V: TRBV7-9
J: TRBJ2-7

CDR3: CASSDSTGLAGGPSTDTQYF
DNA: TGTGCCAGCAGTGACTCTACCGGACTAGCGGGAGGGCCTAGCACAGATACGCAGTATTTT
D: TRBD2
size: NA
V: TRBV6-4
J: TRBJ2-3

CDR3: CASSTSGSLADTQYF
DNA: TGTGCCAGCAGCACAAGCGGGAGTCTCGCAGATACGCAGTATTTT
D: TRBD2
size: NA
V: TRBV7-3
J: TRBJ2-3

CDR3: CASSFWADQETQYF
DNA: TGTGCCAGCAGCTTCTGGGCTGACCAAGAGACCCAGTACTTC
D: NA
size: NA
V: TRBV5-4
J: TRBJ2-5

CDR3: CASSLGQGYGQYF
DNA: TGTGCCAGCAGCCTGGGACAGGGCTACGGGCAGTACTTC
D: TRBD1
size: NA
V: TRBV5-4
J: TRBJ2-7

CDR3: CASRGGQGREKLFF
DNA: TGTGCCAGCAGGGGGGGACAGGGCCGGGAAAAACTGTTTTTT
D: TRBD1
size: NA
V: TRBV28
J: TRBJ1-4

CDR3: CAGSQTALGGTQYF
DNA: TGTGCCGGTAGTCAGACAGCTCTAGGCGGGACCCAGTACTTC
D: NA
size: NA
V: TRBV19
J: TRBJ2-5

CDR3: CASSSEGGEGMNTEAFF
DNA: TGTGCCAGCAGCTCCGAGGGAGGGGAGGGCATGAACACTGAAGCTTTCTTT
D: NA
size: NA
V: TRBV11-3
J: TRBJ1-1

CDR3: CASSWGRGTGNTIYF
DNA: TGTGCCAGCAGCTGGGGGAGAGGGACTGGAAACACCATATATTTT
D: NA
size: NA
V: TRBV5-6
J: TRBJ1-3

CDR3: CASSQTRLNEQFF
DNA: TGCGCCAGCAGCCAAACCAGGTTGAATGAGCAGTTCTTC
D: NA
size: NA
V: TRBV4-1
J: TRBJ2-1

CDR3: CASSWRWTESTDTQYF
DNA: TGTGCCAGCAGCTGGCGTTGGACAGAGAGCACAGATACGCAGTATTTT
D: NA
size: NA
V: TRBV21-1
J: TRBJ2-3

CDR3: CASSGTFGANTIYF
DNA: TGTGCCAGTTCTGGGACATTCGGGGCAAACACCATATATTTT
D: NA
size: NA
V: TRBV19
J: TRBJ1-3

CDR3: CASSLMGVAGTETQYF
DNA: TGTGCCAGCAGCTTAATGGGGGTGGCGGGAACGGAGACCCAGTACTTC
D: NA
size: NA
V: TRBV7-3
J: TRBJ2-5

CDR3: CASRKRIQEKLFF
DNA: TGTGCCAGCAGGAAAAGAATTCAGGAAAAACTGTTTTTT
D: NA
size: NA
V: TRBV6-5
J: TRBJ1-4

CDR3: CASSQDQASGSDEQFF
DNA: TGTGCCAGCAGCCAAGATCAGGCTAGCGGGAGTGATGAGCAGTTCTTC
D: TRBD2
size: NA
V: TRBV4-2
J: TRBJ2-1